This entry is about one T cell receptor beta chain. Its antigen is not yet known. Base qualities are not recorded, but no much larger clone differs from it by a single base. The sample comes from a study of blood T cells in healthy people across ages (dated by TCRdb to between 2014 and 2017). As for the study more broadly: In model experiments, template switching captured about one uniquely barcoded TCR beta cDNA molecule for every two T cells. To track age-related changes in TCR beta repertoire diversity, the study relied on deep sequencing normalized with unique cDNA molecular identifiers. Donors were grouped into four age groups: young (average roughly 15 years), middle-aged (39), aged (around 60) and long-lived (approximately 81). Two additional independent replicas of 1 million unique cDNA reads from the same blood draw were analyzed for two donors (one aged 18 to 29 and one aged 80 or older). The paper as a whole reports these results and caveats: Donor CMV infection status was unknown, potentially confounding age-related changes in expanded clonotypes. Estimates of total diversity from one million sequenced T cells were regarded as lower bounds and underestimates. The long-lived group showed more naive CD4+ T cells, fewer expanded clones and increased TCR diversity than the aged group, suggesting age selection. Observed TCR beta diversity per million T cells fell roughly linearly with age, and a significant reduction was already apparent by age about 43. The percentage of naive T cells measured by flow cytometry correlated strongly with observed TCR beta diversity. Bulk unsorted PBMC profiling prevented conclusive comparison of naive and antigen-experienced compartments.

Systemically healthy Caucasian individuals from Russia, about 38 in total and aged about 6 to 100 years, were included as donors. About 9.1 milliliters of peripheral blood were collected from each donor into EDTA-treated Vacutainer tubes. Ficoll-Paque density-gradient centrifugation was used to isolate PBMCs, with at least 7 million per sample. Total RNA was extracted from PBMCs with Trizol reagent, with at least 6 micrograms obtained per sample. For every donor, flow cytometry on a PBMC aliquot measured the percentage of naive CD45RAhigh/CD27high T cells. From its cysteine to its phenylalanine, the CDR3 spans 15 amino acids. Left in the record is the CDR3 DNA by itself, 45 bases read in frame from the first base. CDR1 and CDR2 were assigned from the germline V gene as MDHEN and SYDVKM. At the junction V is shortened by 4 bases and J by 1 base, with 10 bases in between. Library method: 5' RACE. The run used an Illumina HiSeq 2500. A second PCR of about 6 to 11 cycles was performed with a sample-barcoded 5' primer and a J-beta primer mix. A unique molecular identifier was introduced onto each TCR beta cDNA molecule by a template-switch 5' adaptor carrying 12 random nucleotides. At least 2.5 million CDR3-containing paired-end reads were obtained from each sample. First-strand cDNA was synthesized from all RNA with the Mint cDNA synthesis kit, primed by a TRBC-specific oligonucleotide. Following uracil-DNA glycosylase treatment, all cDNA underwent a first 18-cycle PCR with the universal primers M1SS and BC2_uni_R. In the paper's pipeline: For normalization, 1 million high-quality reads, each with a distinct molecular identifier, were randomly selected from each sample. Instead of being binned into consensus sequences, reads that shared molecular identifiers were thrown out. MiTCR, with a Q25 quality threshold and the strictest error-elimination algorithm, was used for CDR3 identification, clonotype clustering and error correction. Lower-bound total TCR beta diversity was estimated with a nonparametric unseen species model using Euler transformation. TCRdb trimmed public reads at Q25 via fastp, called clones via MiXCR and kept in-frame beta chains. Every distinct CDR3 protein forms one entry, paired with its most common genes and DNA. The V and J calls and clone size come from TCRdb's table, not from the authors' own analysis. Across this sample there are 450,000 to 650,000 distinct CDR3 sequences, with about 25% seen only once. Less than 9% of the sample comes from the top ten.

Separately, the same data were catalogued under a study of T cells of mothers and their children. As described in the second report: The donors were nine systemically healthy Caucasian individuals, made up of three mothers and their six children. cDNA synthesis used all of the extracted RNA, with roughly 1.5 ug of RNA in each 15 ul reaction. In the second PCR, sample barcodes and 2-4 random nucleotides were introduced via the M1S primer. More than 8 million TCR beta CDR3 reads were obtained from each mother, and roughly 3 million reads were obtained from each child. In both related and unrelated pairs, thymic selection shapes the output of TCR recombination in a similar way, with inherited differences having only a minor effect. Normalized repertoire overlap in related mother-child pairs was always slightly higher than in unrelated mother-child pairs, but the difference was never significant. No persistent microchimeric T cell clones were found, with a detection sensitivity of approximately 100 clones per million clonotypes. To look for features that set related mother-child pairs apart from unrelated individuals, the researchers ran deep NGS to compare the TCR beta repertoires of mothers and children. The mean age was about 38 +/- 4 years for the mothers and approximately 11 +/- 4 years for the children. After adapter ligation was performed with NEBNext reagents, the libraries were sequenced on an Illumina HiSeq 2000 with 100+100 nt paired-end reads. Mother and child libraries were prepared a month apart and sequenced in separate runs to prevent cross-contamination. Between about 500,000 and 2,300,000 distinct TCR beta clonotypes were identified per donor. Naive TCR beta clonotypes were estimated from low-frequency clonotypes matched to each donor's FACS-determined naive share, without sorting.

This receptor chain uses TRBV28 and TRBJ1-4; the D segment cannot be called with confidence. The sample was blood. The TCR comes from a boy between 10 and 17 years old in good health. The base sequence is TGTGCCAGCAGTTACGGGGAGGTAACTAATGAAAAACTGTTTTTT. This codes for CASSYGEVTNEKLFF.